These 4 T cell receptor beta chains originate from one sample sequenced in a study of shared clonotypes between healthy human individuals. TCRdb's table, derived via immunoSEQ multiplex PCR, lists solely in-frame clones and lacks some. The sample carries 180,000 or so clones, 90% to 95% recorded once. Sample: naive CD4+ T cells sorted from blood. The subset denotes: CD45RA+ positively selected. Every receptor here comes from a woman aged 25 to 39 in good health.

Only one count was recorded for this clone. CDR3 bases: TGTGCCAGCAGCTCTGGACTAACACCAACAAGCACAGATACGCAGTATTTT. It yields the protein CASSSGLTPTSTDTQYF. The V gene is TRBV5-4, the J gene TRBJ2-3, with a tentative D call TRBD2 (6 bases). The CDR3 runs 17 residues. The V end lost 3 bases, the J end lost 0 bases, and 17 bases lay between the germline ends. Germline-derived CDR1 and CDR2 are SGHNT and YYREEE (reference sequence).

The gene calls are TRBV25-1 and TRBJ2-7; D is unclear. V was pared by 0 bases and J by 9 bases, with 9 bases between. CDR3 length equals 12 residues. CDR1 is MGHDK and CDR2 is SYGVNS in the germline V gene. The CDR3 DNA is TGTGCCAGCAGTGAATACCAGACTGGGCAGTACTTC. Protein sequence: CASSEYQTGQYF.

The rearrangement uses TRBV7-2 and TRBJ2-7; 7 nucleotides line up with TRBD1. CDR3 length: 14 residues. V dropped 5 bases and J dropped 0; count of bases not matched to a gene: 4. Germline V gene data show CDR1 as SGHTA and CDR2 as FQGNSA. For the CDR3, the DNA is TGTGCCAGCAGCGCGACAGGGTTCTCCTACGAGCAGTACTTC. Encoded protein: CASSATGFSYEQYF.

The genes are TRBV5-1 and TRBJ2-6; D tentatively fits TRBD1 or TRBD2 (6 bases each). This CDR3 spans 17 amino acids. Germline CDR1 SGHRS, CDR2 YFSETQ. Trimming removed 3 bases from V and 0 bases from J, with 13 bases in between. CDR3 protein: CASSSQGTVSGANVLTF. CDR3 DNA: TGCGCCAGCAGCTCTCAGGGGACTGTCTCTGGGGCCAACGTCCTGACTTTC.